This T cell receptor (beta chain) is drawn from a study of blood T cell repertoires in COVID-19. The overall study: T cells, B-cell-depleted T cells, or PBMCs supplied cDNA or gDNA.

The method was immunoSEQ multiplex PCR; TCRdb's version includes in-frame clones alone and lacks a portion of them. The sample comprises about 270,000 clones, approximately 90% of which are singletons, and over 4% rests with the top ten. Recruits, aged roughly 18 to 90 years, lived in 24 US areas. Participants' own reports of clinical history determined their cohort assignment. This TCR was sampled from a woman in her 30s with acute COVID-19. The material sequenced was PBMCs or T cells enriched from blood (not recorded which).

The CDR3 nucleotides are TGTGCCAGCAGTTACCGGACAGGGAGGAACACTGAAGCTTTCTTT. Residues: CASSYRTGRNTEAFF. This chain connects TRBV28 to TRBJ1-1; TRBD1 aligns across 8 bases. Germline CDR1 and CDR2: MDHEN and SYDVKM. The CDR3 runs 15 residues. Trimming cost V 4 bases and J 1 base; bases outside gene matches: 5.